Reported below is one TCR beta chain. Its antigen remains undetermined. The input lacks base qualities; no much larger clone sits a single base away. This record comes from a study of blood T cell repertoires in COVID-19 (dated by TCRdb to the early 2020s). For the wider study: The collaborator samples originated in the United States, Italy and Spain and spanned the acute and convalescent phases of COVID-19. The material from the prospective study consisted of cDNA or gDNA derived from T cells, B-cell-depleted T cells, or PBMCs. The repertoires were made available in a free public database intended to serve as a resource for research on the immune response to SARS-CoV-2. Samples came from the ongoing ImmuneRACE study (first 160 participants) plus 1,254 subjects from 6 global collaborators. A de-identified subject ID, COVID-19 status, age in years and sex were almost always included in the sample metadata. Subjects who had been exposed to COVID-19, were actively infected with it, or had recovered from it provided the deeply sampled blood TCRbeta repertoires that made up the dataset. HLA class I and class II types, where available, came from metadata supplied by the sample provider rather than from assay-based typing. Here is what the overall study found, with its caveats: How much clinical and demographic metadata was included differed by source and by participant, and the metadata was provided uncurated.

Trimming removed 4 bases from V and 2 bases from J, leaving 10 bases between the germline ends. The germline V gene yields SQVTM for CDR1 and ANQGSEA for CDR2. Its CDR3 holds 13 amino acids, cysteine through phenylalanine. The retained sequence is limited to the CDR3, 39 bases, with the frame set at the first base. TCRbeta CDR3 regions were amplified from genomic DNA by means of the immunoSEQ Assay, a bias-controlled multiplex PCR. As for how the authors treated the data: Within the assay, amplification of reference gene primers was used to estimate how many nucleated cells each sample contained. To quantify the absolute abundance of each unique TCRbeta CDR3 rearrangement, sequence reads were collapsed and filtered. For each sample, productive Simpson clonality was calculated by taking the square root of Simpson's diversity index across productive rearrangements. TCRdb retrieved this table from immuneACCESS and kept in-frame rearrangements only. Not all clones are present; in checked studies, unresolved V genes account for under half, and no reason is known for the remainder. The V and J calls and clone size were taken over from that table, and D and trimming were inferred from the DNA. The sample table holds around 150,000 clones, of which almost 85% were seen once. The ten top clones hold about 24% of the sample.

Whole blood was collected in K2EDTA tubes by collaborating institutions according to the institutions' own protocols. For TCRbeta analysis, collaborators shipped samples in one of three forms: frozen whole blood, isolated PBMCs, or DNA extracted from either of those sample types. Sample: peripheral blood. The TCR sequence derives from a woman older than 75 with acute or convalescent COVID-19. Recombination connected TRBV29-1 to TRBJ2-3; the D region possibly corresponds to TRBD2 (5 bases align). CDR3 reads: CSVGLINTDTQYF. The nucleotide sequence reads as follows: TGCAGCGTTGGACTAATCAACACAGATACGCAGTATTTT.